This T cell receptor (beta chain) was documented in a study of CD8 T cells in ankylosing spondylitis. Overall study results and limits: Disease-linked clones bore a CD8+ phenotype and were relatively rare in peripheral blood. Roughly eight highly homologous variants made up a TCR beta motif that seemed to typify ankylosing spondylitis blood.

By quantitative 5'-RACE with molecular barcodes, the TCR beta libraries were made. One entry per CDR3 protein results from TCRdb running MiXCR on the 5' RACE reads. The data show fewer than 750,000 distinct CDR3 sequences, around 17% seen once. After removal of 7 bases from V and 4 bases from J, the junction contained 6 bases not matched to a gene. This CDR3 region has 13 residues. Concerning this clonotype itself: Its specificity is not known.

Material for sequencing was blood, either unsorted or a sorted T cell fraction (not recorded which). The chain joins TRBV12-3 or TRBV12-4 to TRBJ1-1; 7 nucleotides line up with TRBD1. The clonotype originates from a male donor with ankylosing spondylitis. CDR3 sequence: CASTNRGVTEAFF. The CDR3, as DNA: TGTGCCAGCACAAACAGGGGTGTCACTGAAGCTTTCTTT.